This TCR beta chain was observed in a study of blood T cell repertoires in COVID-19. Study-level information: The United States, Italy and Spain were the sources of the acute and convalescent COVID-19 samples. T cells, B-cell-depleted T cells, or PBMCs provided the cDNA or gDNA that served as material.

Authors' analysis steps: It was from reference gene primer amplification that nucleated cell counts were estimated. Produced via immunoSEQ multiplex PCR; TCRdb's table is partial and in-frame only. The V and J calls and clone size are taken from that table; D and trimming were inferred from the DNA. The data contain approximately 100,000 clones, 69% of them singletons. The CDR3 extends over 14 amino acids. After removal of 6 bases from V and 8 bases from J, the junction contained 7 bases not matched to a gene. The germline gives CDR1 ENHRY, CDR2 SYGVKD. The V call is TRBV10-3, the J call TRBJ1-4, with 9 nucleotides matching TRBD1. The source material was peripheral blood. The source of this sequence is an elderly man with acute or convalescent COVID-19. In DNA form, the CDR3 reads TGTGCCATCAGCCCGGGACAGGGAGGGGAAAAACTGTTTTTT. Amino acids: CAISPGQGGEKLFF.